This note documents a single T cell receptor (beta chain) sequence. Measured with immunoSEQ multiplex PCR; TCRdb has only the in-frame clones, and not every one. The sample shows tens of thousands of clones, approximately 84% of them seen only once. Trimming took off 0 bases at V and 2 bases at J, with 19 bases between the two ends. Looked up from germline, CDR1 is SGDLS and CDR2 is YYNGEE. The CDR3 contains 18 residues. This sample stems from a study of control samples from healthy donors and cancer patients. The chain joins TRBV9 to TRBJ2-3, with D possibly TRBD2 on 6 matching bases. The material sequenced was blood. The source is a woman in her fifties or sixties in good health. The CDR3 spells CASSVGPTTSRPTDTQYF. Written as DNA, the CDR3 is TGTGCCAGCAGCGTAGGGCCGACTACTAGCAGGCCCACAGATACGCAGTATTTT.